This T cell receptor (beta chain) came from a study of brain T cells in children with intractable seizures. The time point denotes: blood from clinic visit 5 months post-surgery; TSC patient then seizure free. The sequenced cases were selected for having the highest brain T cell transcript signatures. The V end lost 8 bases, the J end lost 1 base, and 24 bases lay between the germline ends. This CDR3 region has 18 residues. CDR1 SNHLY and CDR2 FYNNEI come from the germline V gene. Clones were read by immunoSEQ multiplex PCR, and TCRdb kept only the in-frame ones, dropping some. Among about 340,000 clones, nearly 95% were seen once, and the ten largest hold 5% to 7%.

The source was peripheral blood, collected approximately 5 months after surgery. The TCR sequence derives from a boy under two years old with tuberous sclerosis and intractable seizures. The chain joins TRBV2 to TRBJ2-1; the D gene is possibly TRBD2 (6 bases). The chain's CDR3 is CASVSDISGRVSYNEQFF. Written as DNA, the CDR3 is TGTGCCAGCGTGAGTGACATTAGCGGTAGGGTATCCTACAATGAGCAGTTCTTC.